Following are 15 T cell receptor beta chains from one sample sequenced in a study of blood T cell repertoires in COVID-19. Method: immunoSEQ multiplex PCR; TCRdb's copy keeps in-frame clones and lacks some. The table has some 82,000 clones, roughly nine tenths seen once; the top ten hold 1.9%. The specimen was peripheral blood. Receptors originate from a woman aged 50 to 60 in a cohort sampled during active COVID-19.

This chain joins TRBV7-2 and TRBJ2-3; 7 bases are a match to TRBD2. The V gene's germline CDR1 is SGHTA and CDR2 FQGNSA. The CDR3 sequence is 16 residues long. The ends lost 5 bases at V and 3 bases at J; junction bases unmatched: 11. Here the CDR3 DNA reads TGTGCCAGCAGCGCCCGGGCGCGGGGGAGAACAGATACGCAGTATTTT. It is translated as CASSARARGRTDTQYF.

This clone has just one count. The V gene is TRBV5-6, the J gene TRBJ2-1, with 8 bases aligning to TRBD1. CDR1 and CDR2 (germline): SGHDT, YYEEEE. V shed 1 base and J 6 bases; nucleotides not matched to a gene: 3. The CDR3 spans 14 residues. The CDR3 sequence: CASSLPGQVNEQFF. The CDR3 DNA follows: TGTGCCAGCAGCTTGCCGGGACAGGTCAATGAGCAGTTCTTC.

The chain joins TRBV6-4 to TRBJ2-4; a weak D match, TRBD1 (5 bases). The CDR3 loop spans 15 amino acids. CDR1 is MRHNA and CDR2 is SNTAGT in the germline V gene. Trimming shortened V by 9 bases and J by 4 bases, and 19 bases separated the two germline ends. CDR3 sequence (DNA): TGTGCCAGTGCGGCCGAATCTTCAGGGAAAAACATTCAGTACTTC. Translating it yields CASAAESSGKNIQYF.

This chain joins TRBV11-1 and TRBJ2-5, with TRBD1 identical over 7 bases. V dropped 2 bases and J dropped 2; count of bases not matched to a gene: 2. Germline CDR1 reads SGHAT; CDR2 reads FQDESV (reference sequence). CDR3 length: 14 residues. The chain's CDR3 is CASSLRGLQETQYF. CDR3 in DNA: TGTGCCAGCAGCTTAAGGGGGCTGCAAGAGACCCAGTACTTC.

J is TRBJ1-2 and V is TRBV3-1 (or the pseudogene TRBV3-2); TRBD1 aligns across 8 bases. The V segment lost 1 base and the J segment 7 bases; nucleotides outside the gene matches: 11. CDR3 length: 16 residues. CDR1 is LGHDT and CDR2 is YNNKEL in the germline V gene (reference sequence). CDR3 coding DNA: TGTGCCAGCAGCCAAGGTCAGACAGGGGAAGTCGGTGGCTACACCTTC. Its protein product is CASSQGQTGEVGGYTF.

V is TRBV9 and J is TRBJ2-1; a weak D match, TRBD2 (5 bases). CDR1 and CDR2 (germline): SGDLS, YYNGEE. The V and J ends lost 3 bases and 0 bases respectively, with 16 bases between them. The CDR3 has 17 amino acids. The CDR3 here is CASSAQASPSSYNEQFF. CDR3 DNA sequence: TGTGCCAGCAGCGCCCAGGCTAGCCCCAGCTCCTACAATGAGCAGTTCTTC.

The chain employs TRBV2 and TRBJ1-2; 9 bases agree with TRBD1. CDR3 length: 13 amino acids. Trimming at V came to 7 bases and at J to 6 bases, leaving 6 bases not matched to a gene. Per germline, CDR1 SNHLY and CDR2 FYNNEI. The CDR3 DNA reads TGTGCCAGCAAGGAAAACAGGGGGCATGGCTACACCTTC. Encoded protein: CASKENRGHGYTF.

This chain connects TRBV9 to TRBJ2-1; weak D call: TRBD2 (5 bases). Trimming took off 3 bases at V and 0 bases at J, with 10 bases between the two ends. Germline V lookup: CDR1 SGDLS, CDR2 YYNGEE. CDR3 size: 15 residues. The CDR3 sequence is CASSAGKSSYNEQFF. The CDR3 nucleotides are TGTGCCAGCAGCGCCGGGAAAAGCTCCTACAATGAGCAGTTCTTC. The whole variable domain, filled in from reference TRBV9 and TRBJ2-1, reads DSGVTQTPKHLITATGQRVTLRCSPRSGDLSVYWYQQSLDQGLQFLIQYYNGEERAKGNILERFSAQQFPDLHSELNLSSLELGDSALYFCASSAGKSSYNEQFFGPGTRLTVL.

The CDR3 region is CAWSVLGQGYYEQYF. CDR3 bases: TGTGCCTGGAGTGTACTGGGACAGGGCTACTACGAGCAGTACTTC. V gene TRBV30 combines with J gene TRBJ2-7, with TRBD1 matching 9 bases. Germline CDR1 and CDR2: GTSNPN and SVGIG (reference sequence). CDR3 size: 15 residues. After removal of 0 bases from V and 3 bases from J, the junction contained 6 bases not matched to a gene.

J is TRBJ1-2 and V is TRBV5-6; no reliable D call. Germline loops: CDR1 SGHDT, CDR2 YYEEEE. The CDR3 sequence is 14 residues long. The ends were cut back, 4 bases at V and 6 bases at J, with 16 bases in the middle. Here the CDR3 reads CASSPEGAEDGYTF. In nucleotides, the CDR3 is TGTGCCAGCAGCCCAGAGGGCGCGGAGGATGGCTACACCTTC.

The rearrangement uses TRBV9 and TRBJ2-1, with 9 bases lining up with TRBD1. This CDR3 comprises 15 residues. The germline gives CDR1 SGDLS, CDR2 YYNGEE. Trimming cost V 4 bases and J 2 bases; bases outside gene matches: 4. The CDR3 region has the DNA TGTGCCAGCAGCCTCCGGACAGGGGCCTACAATGAGCAGTTCTTC. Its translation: CASSLRTGAYNEQFF.

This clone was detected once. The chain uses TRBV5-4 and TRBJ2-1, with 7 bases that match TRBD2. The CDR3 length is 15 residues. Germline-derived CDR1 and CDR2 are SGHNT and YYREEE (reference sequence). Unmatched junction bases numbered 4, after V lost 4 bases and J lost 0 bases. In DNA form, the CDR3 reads TGTGCCAGCAGCCCTAGCGGTAGCTCCTACAATGAGCAGTTCTTC. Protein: CASSPSGSSYNEQFF.

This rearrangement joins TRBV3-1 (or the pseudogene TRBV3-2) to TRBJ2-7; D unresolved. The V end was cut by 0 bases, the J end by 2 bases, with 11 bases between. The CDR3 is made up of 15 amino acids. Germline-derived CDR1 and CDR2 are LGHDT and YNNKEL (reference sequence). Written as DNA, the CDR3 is TGTGCCAGCAGCCAAGACAGGCCGTATGCCTACGAGCAGTACTTC. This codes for CASSQDRPYAYEQYF.

CDR3 sequence reads: CASSSETEAFF. The CDR3 nucleotides are TGTGCCAGTAGTAGCGAGACTGAAGCTTTCTTT. V usage is TRBV19 and J usage is TRBJ1-1, with D hard to call. Germline CDR1 and CDR2: LNHDA and SQIVND (reference sequence). Trimming removed 4 bases from V and 5 bases from J, with 5 bases in between. This CDR3 region has 11 residues.

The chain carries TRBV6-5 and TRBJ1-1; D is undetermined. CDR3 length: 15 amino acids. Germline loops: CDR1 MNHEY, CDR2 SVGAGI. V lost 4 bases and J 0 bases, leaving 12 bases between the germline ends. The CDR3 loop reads CASSLNDDLNTEAFF. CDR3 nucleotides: TGTGCCAGCAGTTTGAACGACGACTTGAACACTGAAGCTTTCTTT.